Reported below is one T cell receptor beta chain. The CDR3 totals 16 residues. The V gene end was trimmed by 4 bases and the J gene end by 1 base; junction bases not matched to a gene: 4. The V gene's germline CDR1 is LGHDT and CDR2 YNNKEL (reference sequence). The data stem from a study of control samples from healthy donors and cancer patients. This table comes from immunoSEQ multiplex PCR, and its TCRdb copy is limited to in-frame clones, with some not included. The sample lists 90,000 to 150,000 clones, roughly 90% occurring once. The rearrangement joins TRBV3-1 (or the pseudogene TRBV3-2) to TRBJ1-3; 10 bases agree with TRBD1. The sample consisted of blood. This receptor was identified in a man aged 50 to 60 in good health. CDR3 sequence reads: CASSPDRGLSGNTIYF. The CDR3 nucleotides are TGTGCCAGCAGCCCCGACAGGGGGCTTTCTGGAAACACCATATATTTT.